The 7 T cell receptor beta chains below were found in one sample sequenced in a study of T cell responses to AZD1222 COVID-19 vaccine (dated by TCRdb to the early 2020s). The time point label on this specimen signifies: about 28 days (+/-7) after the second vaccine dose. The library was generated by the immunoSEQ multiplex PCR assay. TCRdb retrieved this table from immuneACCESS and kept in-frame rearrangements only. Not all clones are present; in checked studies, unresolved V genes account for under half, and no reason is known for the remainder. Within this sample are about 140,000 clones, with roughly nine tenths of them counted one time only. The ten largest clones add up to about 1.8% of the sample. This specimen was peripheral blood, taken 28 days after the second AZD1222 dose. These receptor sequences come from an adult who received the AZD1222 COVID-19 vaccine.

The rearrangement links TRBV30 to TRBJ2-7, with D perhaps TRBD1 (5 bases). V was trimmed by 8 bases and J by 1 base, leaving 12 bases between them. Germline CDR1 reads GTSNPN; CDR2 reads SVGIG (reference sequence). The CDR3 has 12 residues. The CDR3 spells CAGDQGSYEQYF. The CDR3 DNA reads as TGTGCCGGCGACCAGGGTTCCTACGAGCAGTACTTC.

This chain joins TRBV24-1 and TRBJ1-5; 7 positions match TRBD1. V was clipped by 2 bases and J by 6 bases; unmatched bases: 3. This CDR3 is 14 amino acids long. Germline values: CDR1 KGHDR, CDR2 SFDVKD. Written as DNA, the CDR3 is TGTGCCACCAGTGATTCGACAGGGTTTCAGCCCCAGCATTTT. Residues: CATSDSTGFQPQHF.

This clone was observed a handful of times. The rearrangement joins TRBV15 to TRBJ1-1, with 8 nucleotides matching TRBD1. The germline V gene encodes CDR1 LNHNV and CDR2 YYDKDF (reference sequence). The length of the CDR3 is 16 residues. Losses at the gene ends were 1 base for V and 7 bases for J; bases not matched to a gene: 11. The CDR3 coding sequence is TGTGCCACCAGCAGAGGGGGACAGGCCACGGGTGGTGAAGCTTTCTTT. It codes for CATSRGGQATGGEAFF.

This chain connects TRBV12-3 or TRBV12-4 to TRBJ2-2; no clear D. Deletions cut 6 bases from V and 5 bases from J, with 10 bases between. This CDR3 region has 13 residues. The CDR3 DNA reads TGTGCCAGCAGACAGAGAACGACCGGGGAGCTGTTTTTT. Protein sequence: CASRQRTTGELFF.

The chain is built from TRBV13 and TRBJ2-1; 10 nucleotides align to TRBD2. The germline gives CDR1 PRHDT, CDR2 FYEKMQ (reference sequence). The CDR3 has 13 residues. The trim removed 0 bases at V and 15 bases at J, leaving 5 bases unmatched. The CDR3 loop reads CASSLGLAGVPFF. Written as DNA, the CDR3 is TGTGCCAGCAGCTTAGGCCTAGCGGGAGTTCCGTTCTTC.

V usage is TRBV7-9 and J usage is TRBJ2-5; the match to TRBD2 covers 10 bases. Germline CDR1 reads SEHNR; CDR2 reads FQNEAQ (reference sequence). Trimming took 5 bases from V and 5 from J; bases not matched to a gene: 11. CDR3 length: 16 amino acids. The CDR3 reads CASSRDLSGRSETQYF. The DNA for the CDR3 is TGTGCCAGCAGCCGAGACCTTAGCGGGAGGTCGGAGACCCAGTACTTC.

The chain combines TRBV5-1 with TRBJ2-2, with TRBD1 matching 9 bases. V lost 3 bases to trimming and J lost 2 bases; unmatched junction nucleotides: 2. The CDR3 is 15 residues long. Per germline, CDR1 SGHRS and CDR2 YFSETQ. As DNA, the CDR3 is TGCGCCAGCAGCTACAGGGGGCCCAACACCGGGGAGCTGTTTTTT. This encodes CASSYRGPNTGELFF.